The rows below give T cell receptor beta chains drawn from one sample of a study of blood T cell repertoires in COVID-19. Data came from immunoSEQ multiplex PCR; TCRdb stores just in-frame clones and leaves some out. The sample holds about 150,000 clones, about four fifths seen once. The sequenced material came from peripheral blood. These receptor sequences come from a man aged 55 to 69 with acute or convalescent COVID-19. CDR3s include the opening cysteine and the closing phenylalanine or tryptophan. A D gene is named only where the DNA matches it firmly. Clone size, where shown, is once, few, many, or a class for clones that have expanded.

>TRBV4-2|TRBJ2-3|once|TRBD2
CASLAGGPLGTDTQYF
TGTGCCAGCTTAGCGGGGGGGCCCCTGGGCACAGATACGCAGTATTTT
>TRBV3-1/TRBV3-2|TRBJ2-1|.|.
CASSPTGKTYNEQFF
TGTGCCAGCAGCCCGACAGGTAAGACCTACAATGAGCAGTTCTTC
>TRBV7-6|TRBJ2-7|.|TRBD1
CASSRDRGAGEQYF
TGTGCCAGCAGCCGGGACAGGGGAGCGGGAGAGCAGTACTTC
>TRBV6-2/TRBV6-3|TRBJ2-1|.|TRBD1
CASSWTGETYNEQFF
TGTGCCAGCAGCTGGACAGGGGAAACCTACAATGAGCAGTTCTTC
>TRBV29-1|TRBJ1-1|.|.
CSVCPQFEAFF
TGCAGCGTTTGCCCACAGTTTGAAGCTTTCTTT
>TRBV7-2|TRBJ1-2|.|TRBD1
CASSLGTGNGYTF
TGTGCCAGCAGCTTAGGGACAGGGAATGGCTACACCTTC
>TRBV13|TRBJ2-5|.|TRBD2
CASSSWTSGSETQYF
TGTGCCAGCAGCTCCTGGACTAGCGGGAGTGAGACCCAGTACTTC
>TRBV6-2/TRBV6-3|TRBJ1-2|.|.
CASSRYGYTF
TGTGCCAGCAGTCGCTATGGCTACACCTTC
>TRBV4-2|TRBJ2-5|.|.
CASSQTLSSAGSQETQYF
TGTGCCAGCAGCCAGACACTCTCCTCCGCGGGGTCCCAAGAGACCCAGTACTTC
>TRBV7-2|TRBJ2-7|few|.
CASTQQAGPYEQYF
TGTGCCAGCACCCAGCAGGCGGGGCCCTACGAGCAGTACTTC
>TRBV6-5|TRBJ1-4|few|.
CASSITTNEKLFF
TGTGCCAGCTCTATAACAACTAATGAAAAACTGTTTTTT
>TRBV24-1|TRBJ2-3|.|.
CATSDPLQGNTQYF
TGTGCCACCAGTGACCCCCTCCAGGGGAATACGCAGTATTTT
>TRBV7-9|TRBJ2-3|.|.
CASSPSVDTQYF
TGTGCCAGCAGCCCGTCGGTGGATACGCAGTATTTT
>TRBV28|TRBJ2-7|.|TRBD2
CASSLGPGLAGGYEQYF
TGTGCCAGCAGTTTGGGGCCGGGACTAGCGGGAGGGTACGAGCAGTACTTC
>TRBV7-6|TRBJ2-5|.|TRBD1
CASRPTRTGVQETQYF
TGTGCCAGCAGGCCTACTAGGACAGGGGTTCAAGAGACCCAGTACTTC
>TRBV6-5|TRBJ1-2|.|TRBD1
CASSPTGVYGYTF
TGTGCCAGCAGCCCGACAGGGGTGTACGGCTACACCTTC
>TRBV19|TRBJ2-1|.|TRBD2
CASSIAGTSPNEQFF
TGTGCCAGTAGTATCGCCGGGACTAGCCCAAATGAGCAGTTCTTC
>TRBV28|TRBJ2-2|.|TRBD1
CASSRDRVFAGELFF
TGTGCCAGCAGCCGGGACAGGGTTTTCGCCGGGGAGCTGTTTTTT
>TRBV6-1|TRBJ1-5|.|TRBD1
CASSEAGQLNQPQHF
TGTGCCAGCAGTGAAGCGGGACAGCTAAATCAGCCCCAGCATTTT